Listed below are T cell receptor beta chains from one sample, sequenced in a study of cytomegalovirus exposure and HLA in healthy donors. The method was immunoSEQ multiplex PCR; TCRdb's version includes in-frame clones alone and lacks a portion of them. The profile covers roughly 150,000 clones, with roughly 79% appearing a single time and around 1.7% taken by the ten largest. Material for sequencing was PBMCs. The source of these receptors is a young woman in good health and CMV-seronegative. Both conserved end residues are part of each CDR3. Each record gives: D gene, V gene, CDR3 length, clone size, J gene, CDR3 protein, CDR3 DNA. D genes are given only for firm matches. A row's size may be missing; if present it is once, few, many or a size class.

D: NA
V: TRBV6-6
length: 14
size: NA
J: TRBJ1-4
CDR3: CASSYYQGYEKLFF
DNA: TGTGCCAGCAGTTACTATCAGGGGTACGAAAAACTGTTTTTT

D: NA
V: TRBV4-3
length: 17
size: NA
J: TRBJ1-2
CDR3: CASSQGAGDEVNYGYTF
DNA: TGCGCCAGCAGCCAAGGGGCAGGGGATGAGGTGAACTATGGCTACACCTTC

D: TRBD1
V: TRBV29-1
length: 11
size: NA
J: TRBJ2-3
CDR3: CSHDRADTQYF
DNA: TGCAGCCACGACAGGGCAGATACGCAGTATTTT

D: NA
V: TRBV4-3
length: 15
size: NA
J: TRBJ2-7
CDR3: CASSQEARGPYEQYF
DNA: TGCGCCAGCAGCCAAGAGGCCAGGGGCCCCTACGAGCAGTACTTC

D: NA
V: TRBV11-3
length: 12
size: few
J: TRBJ2-1
CDR3: CASSIITSEQFF
DNA: TGTGCCAGCAGCATAATAACTTCTGAGCAGTTCTTC

D: TRBD2
V: TRBV9
length: 15
size: few
J: TRBJ2-1
CDR3: CASSHRGGQYNEQFF
DNA: TGTGCCAGCAGCCATCGGGGGGGGCAATACAATGAGCAGTTCTTC

D: NA
V: TRBV7-2
length: 14
size: NA
J: TRBJ2-7
CDR3: CASSLATGPYEQYF
DNA: TGTGCCAGCAGCTTAGCGACGGGTCCCTACGAGCAGTACTTC

D: NA
V: TRBV6-4
length: 15
size: few
J: TRBJ2-3
CDR3: CASSHSGDGTDTQYF
DNA: TGTGCCAGCAGCCACTCGGGGGATGGGACAGATACGCAGTATTTT

D: NA
V: TRBV5-1
length: 14
size: NA
J: TRBJ2-7
CDR3: CASSLTGTYYEQYF
DNA: TGCGCCAGCAGCTTAACCGGGACTTACTACGAGCAGTACTTC

D: TRBD1
V: TRBV18
length: 16
size: NA
J: TRBJ1-2
CDR3: CASSFGQGEVNYGYTF
DNA: TGTGCCAGCTCATTCGGACAGGGAGAAGTTAACTATGGCTACACCTTC

D: TRBD1
V: TRBV27
length: 12
size: NA
J: TRBJ1-2
CDR3: CASSSGGGGYTF
DNA: TGTGCCAGCAGTTCAGGGGGTGGGGGCTACACCTTC

D: TRBD2
V: TRBV7-2
length: 15
size: NA
J: TRBJ2-1
CDR3: CASSLRGTSGGARFF
DNA: TGTGCCAGCAGCTTAAGGGGGACTAGCGGGGGGGCAAGGTTCTTC

D: NA
V: TRBV9
length: 11
size: once
J: TRBJ2-5
CDR3: CASGNTETQYF
DNA: TGTGCCAGCGGTAACACCGAGACCCAGTACTTC

D: NA
V: TRBV27
length: 14
size: NA
J: TRBJ1-6
CDR3: CASGNDRDSQPLHF
DNA: TGTGCCAGCGGTAACGACCGGGACTCTCAACCCCTCCACTTT

D: TRBD1
V: TRBV7-9
length: 15
size: NA
J: TRBJ2-7
CDR3: CASSIHRGNSYEQYF
DNA: TGTGCCAGCAGCATACACAGGGGTAACTCCTACGAGCAGTACTTC

D: TRBD1
V: TRBV4-2
length: 14
size: NA
J: TRBJ1-2
CDR3: CASSPGTGVVVYTF
DNA: TGTGCCAGCAGCCCCGGGACAGGGGTAGTTGTCTACACCTTC

D: NA
V: TRBV10-2
length: 14
size: NA
J: TRBJ2-7
CDR3: CASNGLRSFHEQYF
DNA: TGCGCCAGCAATGGACTGAGGTCCTTCCACGAGCAGTACTTC

D: TRBD1
V: TRBV23-1
length: 16
size: NA
J: TRBJ1-1
CDR3: CASSQSRDRGHTEAFF
DNA: TGCGCCAGCAGTCAATCGAGGGACAGGGGGCACACTGAAGCTTTCTTT

D: NA
V: TRBV7-8
length: 12
size: NA
J: TRBJ1-2
CDR3: CASSPGGGLYTF
DNA: TGTGCCAGCAGCCCCGGGGGGGGCCTCTACACCTTC

D: NA
V: TRBV5-1
length: 14
size: NA
J: TRBJ2-1
CDR3: CASSLEAGRNEQFF
DNA: TGCGCCAGCAGCCTGGAGGCAGGGAGGAATGAGCAGTTCTTC

D: NA
V: TRBV9
length: 15
size: NA
J: TRBJ1-4
CDR3: CASSGGAAPGEKLFF
DNA: TGTGCCAGCTCGGGGGGGGCCGCACCGGGTGAAAAACTGTTTTTT

D: NA
V: TRBV15
length: 16
size: NA
J: TRBJ2-2
CDR3: CATSSKAGPDTGELFF
DNA: TGTGCCACCAGCAGTAAAGCGGGTCCCGACACCGGGGAGCTGTTTTTT

D: NA
V: TRBV19
length: 13
size: NA
J: TRBJ1-1
CDR3: CASSMRVRTEAFF
DNA: TGTGCCAGTAGTATGAGGGTACGGACTGAAGCTTTCTTT

D: NA
V: TRBV27
length: 13
size: NA
J: TRBJ2-1
CDR3: CASSFRGRNEQFF
DNA: TGTGCCAGCAGTTTTAGGGGCCGCAATGAGCAGTTCTTC

D: NA
V: TRBV6-1
length: 13
size: NA
J: TRBJ1-5
CDR3: CASSEARVAPQHF
DNA: TGTGCCAGCAGTGAAGCCCGGGTTGCGCCCCAGCATTTT

D: NA
V: TRBV27
length: 15
size: NA
J: TRBJ2-1
CDR3: CASSSDRQNNNEQFF
DNA: TGTGCCAGCAGTTCTGACAGGCAGAACAACAATGAGCAGTTCTTC

D: NA
V: TRBV5-1
length: 15
size: NA
J: TRBJ1-1
CDR3: CASSPKGGQNTEAFF
DNA: TGCGCCAGCAGCCCGAAAGGCGGGCAGAACACTGAAGCTTTCTTT

D: NA
V: TRBV5-4
length: 13
size: once
J: TRBJ1-1
CDR3: CASSGRDNTEAFF
DNA: TGTGCCAGCAGCGGGAGGGACAACACTGAAGCTTTCTTT

D: TRBD1
V: TRBV6-6
length: 15
size: NA
J: TRBJ2-3
CDR3: CATADRGERTDTQYF
DNA: TGTGCCACCGCGGACAGGGGGGAACGCACAGATACGCAGTATTTT

D: NA
V: TRBV30
length: 13
size: once
J: TRBJ1-1
CDR3: CAWRPGGFAEAFF
DNA: TGTGCCTGGAGACCGGGAGGGTTTGCTGAAGCTTTCTTT

D: TRBD1
V: TRBV11-2
length: 15
size: NA
J: TRBJ2-3
CDR3: CASSVDRAGTDTQYF
DNA: TGTGCCAGCAGCGTCGACAGGGCCGGCACAGATACGCAGTATTTT

D: NA
V: TRBV10-1
length: 12
size: once
J: TRBJ2-7
CDR3: CASSTRGYEQYF
DNA: TGCGCCAGCAGCACCAGGGGTTACGAGCAGTACTTC

D: NA
V: TRBV30
length: 17
size: NA
J: TRBJ2-2
CDR3: CAWSVGRGAASTGELFF
DNA: TGTGCCTGGAGTGTAGGTCGGGGGGCTGCGAGCACCGGGGAGCTGTTTTTT

D: TRBD1
V: TRBV7-3
length: 13
size: NA
J: TRBJ2-3
CDR3: CASSSGGADTQYF
DNA: TGTGCCAGCAGCTCAGGGGGCGCAGATACGCAGTATTTT

D: NA
V: TRBV5-1
length: 16
size: NA
J: TRBJ2-6
CDR3: CASSKLGGSGANVLTF
DNA: TGCGCCAGCAGCAAACTCGGGGGCTCTGGGGCCAACGTCCTGACTTTC

D: NA
V: TRBV10-1
length: 13
size: NA
J: TRBJ1-1
CDR3: CASSDGDYTEAFF
DNA: TGCGCCAGCAGTGACGGGGACTACACTGAAGCTTTCTTT

D: TRBD2
V: TRBV27
length: 19
size: NA
J: TRBJ2-3
CDR3: CASSLSIFSYGGGTDTQYF
DNA: TGTGCCAGCAGTTTATCGATTTTCTCCTATGGCGGGGGGACAGATACGCAGTATTTT

D: NA
V: TRBV6-1
length: 15
size: once
J: TRBJ2-3
CDR3: CASKSQGSGTDTQYF
DNA: TGTGCCAGCAAAAGTCAGGGGAGTGGAACAGATACGCAGTATTTT

D: NA
V: TRBV19
length: 15
size: NA
J: TRBJ2-2
CDR3: CASSISEGDTGELFF
DNA: TGTGCCAGTAGTATATCCGAAGGGGACACCGGGGAGCTGTTTTTT

D: NA
V: TRBV5-5
length: 17
size: once
J: TRBJ1-5
CDR3: CASSPHYYLGTNQPQHF
DNA: TGTGCCAGCAGCCCACACTACTATCTCGGCACCAATCAGCCCCAGCATTTT

D: NA
V: TRBV6-6
length: 15
size: NA
J: TRBJ2-7
CDR3: CASKDKGNINYEQYF
DNA: TGTGCCAGCAAGGACAAGGGAAATATTAACTACGAGCAGTACTTC

D: NA
V: TRBV2
length: 16
size: NA
J: TRBJ1-1
CDR3: CASREGSLRSNTEAFF
DNA: TGTGCCAGCAGGGAGGGGAGTTTGAGGAGCAACACTGAAGCTTTCTTT

D: TRBD1
V: TRBV10-1
length: 15
size: NA
J: TRBJ2-7
CDR3: CASSEGGTGRYEQYF
DNA: TGCGCCAGCAGTGAGGGAGGGACAGGGCGATACGAGCAGTACTTC

D: NA
V: TRBV11-2
length: 14
size: NA
J: TRBJ2-7
CDR3: CASSFGAVDYEQYF
DNA: TGTGCCAGCAGCTTCGGAGCAGTTGACTACGAGCAGTACTTC

D: NA
V: TRBV6-6
length: 15
size: NA
J: TRBJ1-1
CDR3: CASSYVRHQNTEAFF
DNA: TGTGCCAGCTCGTATGTACGACACCAGAACACTGAAGCTTTCTTT

D: NA
V: TRBV9
length: 13
size: NA
J: TRBJ1-4
CDR3: CASSPGQLEKLFF
DNA: TGTGCCAGCAGCCCCGGACAGCTAGAAAAACTGTTTTTT

D: TRBD1
V: TRBV6-5
length: 14
size: NA
J: TRBJ2-7
CDR3: CASSSGTDSYEQYF
DNA: TGTGCCAGCAGTTCCGGGACAGATAGTTACGAGCAGTACTTC

D: TRBD2
V: TRBV9
length: 17
size: NA
J: TRBJ2-3
CDR3: CASSVGLAGGKTDTQYF
DNA: TGTGCCAGCAGCGTAGGACTAGCGGGGGGAAAGACAGATACGCAGTATTTT

D: NA
V: TRBV7-2
length: 13
size: NA
J: TRBJ1-5
CDR3: CASSLGRGQPQHF
DNA: TGTGCCAGCAGCCTGGGGAGGGGGCAGCCCCAGCATTTT

D: NA
V: TRBV7-2
length: 13
size: NA
J: TRBJ1-2
CDR3: CASSLEGEDGYTF
DNA: TGTGCCAGCAGCTTAGAAGGGGAAGATGGCTACACCTTC

D: TRBD2
V: TRBV7-8
length: 16
size: NA
J: TRBJ2-7
CDR3: CASSWTGTSGGREQYF
DNA: TGTGCCAGCAGCTGGACCGGGACTAGCGGGGGCCGCGAGCAGTACTTC

D: NA
V: TRBV6-4
length: 14
size: NA
J: TRBJ2-1
CDR3: CASSDSGLYGEQFF
DNA: TGTGCCAGCAGTGACTCTGGGCTATATGGCGAGCAGTTCTTC

D: TRBD2
V: TRBV4-2
length: 17
size: NA
J: TRBJ2-1
CDR3: CASSQARTSGGAYEQFF
DNA: TGTGCCAGCAGCCAAGCGAGGACTAGCGGGGGGGCTTATGAGCAGTTCTTC

D: TRBD2
V: TRBV5-6
length: 14
size: NA
J: TRBJ2-7
CDR3: CASSPGGGLSEQYF
DNA: TGTGCCAGCAGCCCGGGAGGCGGGTTAAGCGAGCAGTACTTC

D: NA
V: TRBV12-1
length: 18
size: NA
J: TRBJ1-1
CDR3: CASSFEDAGGAWDTEAFF
DNA: TGTGCCAGCAGCTTTGAGGATGCTGGGGGCGCCTGGGACACTGAAGCTTTCTTT